The 14 T cell receptor beta chains presented below share a single source sample, sequenced in a study of metastatic and nonmetastatic thyroid tumors. Ahead of thyroid surgery, no patient had received treatment of any kind. With MiXCR, TCRdb called clones anew from the PCR reads. The sample holds roughly 40,000 clones; 17% are singletons and the top ten take more than 9%. The specimen sequenced was tumor tissue. Every receptor here comes from a female donor with papillary thyroid cancer or a benign thyroid nodule (not recorded which). Some clones in this sample may be carry-over from other donors' samples.

In its sample, this clone was seen many times. The V gene is TRBV28, the J gene TRBJ2-2, with TRBD2 matching 8 bases. The CDR3 is 17 amino acids. CDR1 is MDHEN and CDR2 is SYDVKM in the germline V gene. Germline trimming cut 9 bases from V and 2 bases from J; bases unmatched to any gene: 14. The CDR3 DNA is TGTGCCAGTCGACGGGGGGGTTTGTTGTTTAACACCGGGGAGCTGTTTTTT. This codes for CASRRGGLLFNTGELFF.

This chain joins TRBV20-1 and TRBJ1-2; 12 bases are shared with TRBD1. Germline V lookup: CDR1 DFQATT, CDR2 SNEGSKA (reference sequence). V lost 1 base to trimming and J lost 5 bases; unmatched junction nucleotides: 11. The CDR3 is 17 amino acids. The DNA for the CDR3 is TGCAGTGCTAGAGGTCTGGGGACAGGGGGCAGTGTTTATGGCTACACCTTC. Its protein is CSARGLGTGGSVYGYTF.

This clone was counted many times. The J gene is TRBJ2-2, the V gene TRBV24-1, with D hard to call. Germline V CDR1 and CDR2: KGHDR, SFDVKD. Trimming shortened V by 10 bases and J by 0 bases, and 8 bases separated the two germline ends. The CDR3 runs 13 residues. DNA for the CDR3: TGTGCCACTCAAGGTTCGAACACCGGGGAGCTGTTTTTT. Residues: CATQGSNTGELFF.

This clone was counted many times. This chain links TRBV15 with TRBJ1-5; the D is unclear. Trimming took off 1 base at V and 0 bases at J, with 7 bases between the two ends. The CDR3 is 15 amino acids. Germline CDR1 and CDR2: LNHNV and YYDKDF (reference sequence). CDR3 region: CATSRGSISNQPQHF. CDR3 coding DNA: TGTGCCACCAGCAGAGGTAGCATTAGCAATCAGCCCCAGCATTTT.

This clone was seen at least ten times. The V call is TRBV7-2, the J call TRBJ2-7, with 9 bases that match TRBD1. The CDR3 has 14 residues. With V trimmed by 1 base and J by 6 bases, 4 bases remained unmatched. Germline lookup yields CDR1 SGHTA and CDR2 FQGNSA. CDR3 in amino acids: CASSLVGQGGEQYF. CDR3 DNA: TGTGCCAGCAGCTTAGTGGGACAGGGAGGCGAGCAGTACTTC.

In regard to this clone: Possible read error: a much larger clone is one base away. CDR3 amino acids: CSVVSVLTGRNTEAFF. For the CDR3, the DNA is TGCAGCGTTGTTTCGGTACTAACAGGGAGAAACACTGAAGCTTTCTTT. V is TRBV29-1 and J is TRBJ1-1; TRBD1 might be the D (6 bases). V dropped 4 bases and J dropped 2 bases, with 20 bases sitting between them. The CDR3 contains 16 residues. The germline V gene encodes CDR1 SQVTM and CDR2 ANQGSEA.

This clone has at least ten counts. The rearrangement uses TRBV7-9 and TRBJ1-2; 10 nucleotides agree with TRBD1. Germline V CDR1 and CDR2: SEHNR, FQNEAQ (reference sequence). J was trimmed by 6 bases and V by 2 bases; bases with no gene match: 3. The CDR3 has 14 amino acids. The CDR3 here is CASSLRTGGHGYTF. The CDR3 nucleotides are TGTGCCAGCAGCTTAAGGACAGGGGGTCATGGCTACACCTTC.

This clone has ten or more counts. The chain recombines TRBV20-1 with TRBJ2-7, with TRBD1 matching over 7 bases. Germline CDR1 DFQATT, CDR2 SNEGSKA (reference sequence). The trim removed 4 bases at V and 2 bases at J, leaving 2 bases unmatched. The CDR3 runs to 12 residues. This CDR3 is CSAKDRPYEQYF. Here the CDR3 DNA reads TGCAGTGCTAAGGACAGGCCCTACGAGCAGTACTTC.

This clone was seen only once. The chain recombines TRBV20-1 with TRBJ2-7; 9 nucleotides line up with TRBD2. From germline, CDR1 is DFQATT and CDR2 SNEGSKA (reference sequence). The J segment lost 2 bases and the V segment lost 5 bases, leaving 7 bases of the junction unmatched. The CDR3 extends over 14 amino acids. DNA of the CDR3: TGCAGTGCTGCGTTACTAGCGGGCGCCTACGAGCAGTACTTC. Translation: CSAALLAGAYEQYF.

The sample holds a few counts of this clone. A much larger clone sits a single nucleotide away, making a read error possible. The V gene is TRBV6-4, the J gene TRBJ1-1; D uncertain. This CDR3 contains 13 residues. V was shortened by 4 bases and J by 10 bases, with 16 bases between the two germline ends. The germline gives CDR1 MRHNA, CDR2 SNTAGT. The CDR3 loop reads CASSASPDIRAFF. CDR3 coding DNA: TGTGCCAGCAGTGCCTCTCCCGACATTCGAGCTTTCTTT.

This clone was counted at least ten times. This sequence joins TRBV20-1 and TRBJ2-7; unclear D gene. V lost 1 base and J 8 bases, leaving 9 bases between the germline ends. The CDR3 has 11 residues. CDR1 and CDR2 from the germline V gene are DFQATT and SNEGSKA (reference sequence). Written as DNA, the CDR3 is TGCAGTGCTAGAGCCCCTGGTAAGCAGTACTTC. Translation gives CSARAPGKQYF.

As concerns this clone: The junction departs from the called germline gene at one end, perhaps through a read error. The chain is built from TRBV7-8 and TRBJ2-3; 7 nucleotides match TRBD1. There are 16 residues in the CDR3. Germline CDR1 SGHVS, CDR2 FQNEAQ. The CDR3 is CTSSPRQGFFTDTQYF. In DNA form, the CDR3 reads TGTACCAGCAGCCCACGACAGGGTTTTTTCACAGATACGCAGTATTTT.

This clone was found many times. V is TRBV27 and J is TRBJ2-2; 7 bases line up with TRBD2. The CDR3 is made up of 15 amino acids. Germline CDR1 and CDR2: MNHEY and SMNVEV (reference sequence). The ends lost 5 bases at V and 5 bases at J; junction bases unmatched: 8. The CDR3 loop reads CASSPLGGRTGELFF. CDR3 coding DNA: TGTGCCAGCAGTCCGCTGGGGGGGAGGACCGGGGAGCTGTTTTTT.

This clone was counted at least ten times. The chain has TRBV11-2 and TRBJ2-4; TRBD2 agrees at 12 bases. Germline-derived CDR1 and CDR2 are SGHAT and FQNNGV. The CDR3 is 21 amino acids. The J segment lost 3 bases and the V segment lost 0 bases, leaving 15 bases of the junction unmatched. The CDR3 region is CASSLDQILAGGPSGKNIQYF. In nucleotides, the CDR3 is TGTGCCAGCAGCTTAGATCAGATCCTAGCGGGAGGGCCATCTGGCAAAAACATTCAGTACTTC. The full variable domain, in which reference TRBV11-2 and TRBJ2-4 provide the parts outside the CDR3, is EAGVAQSPRYKIIEKRQSVAFWCNPISGHATLYWYQQILGQGPKLLIQFQNNGVVDDSQLPKDRFSAERLKGVDSTLKIQPAKLEDSAVYLCASSLDQILAGGPSGKNIQYFGAGTRLSVL.